This TCR beta chain was sequenced for a study of blood T cell repertoires in COVID-19. Study background: The samples span acute and convalescent COVID-19 from the United States, Italy and Spain. The analysed material was cDNA or gDNA that came from T cells, B-cell-depleted T cells, or PBMCs.

Trimming stripped 7 bases from V and 0 bases from J, with 15 bases between. From germline, CDR1 is SNHLY and CDR2 FYNNEI. CDR3 size: 15 residues. In the authors' methods: The authors estimated nucleated cell counts from reference gene primer amplification. Produced via immunoSEQ multiplex PCR; TCRdb's table is partial and in-frame only. That table gives V, J and clone size, and the DNA gave D and trimming. The table has around 56,000 clones, approximately 81% seen once. The chain employs TRBV2 and TRBJ1-1; D is undetermined. Sequenced material: peripheral blood. This clonotype was sampled from a woman older than 75 with active or convalescent COVID-19. The CDR3 region is CASTRGPGMNTEAFF. CDR3 bases: TGTGCCAGCACCCGAGGGCCGGGTATGAACACTGAAGCTTTCTTT.